Listed here are 8 T cell receptor beta chains from one sample, sequenced in a study of cytomegalovirus exposure and HLA in healthy donors (dated by TCRdb to 2015 to 2018). Library prep was done by the immunoSEQ multiplex PCR assay. A mixture of 60 forward primers for TCR Vbeta segments and 13 reverse primers for TCR Jbeta segments was used in the multiplex PCR. TCRdb took this table from immuneACCESS and kept in-frame rearrangements with V and J called. Such tables lack part of the clones; where checked against another copy, unresolved V genes explain under half of the gap, and the rest is unexplained. This sample gives fewer than 250,000 clones in total; roughly 75% of them show up just once. Of the sample, 1.8% falls within the top ten clones. The material sequenced was PBMCs. These receptor sequences come from a woman between 25 and 40 years old in good health and CMV-seronegative.

The chain uses TRBV18 and TRBJ1-1; D call uncertain. Germline V gives CDR1 KGHSH, CDR2 LQKENI. Trimming stripped 4 bases from V and 6 bases from J, with 18 bases between. This CDR3 contains 15 residues. Written as DNA, the CDR3 is TGTGCCAGCTCACAAATCGAACTGTGGAGCGCTGAAGCTTTCTTT. It translates to CASSQIELWSAEAFF.

The chain recombines TRBV18 with TRBJ2-2; D may be TRBD1 (5 bases). CDR1 KGHSH and CDR2 LQKENI come from the germline V gene. V lost 3 bases, J lost 1 base, and 9 bases lay in between. The CDR3 is 15 residues long. CDR3 bases: TGTGCCAGCTCACCTAGACAGCTGAACACCGGGGAGCTGTTTTTT. Its protein product is CASSPRQLNTGELFF.

The sample holds one count of this clone. CDR3 nucleotides: TGTGCCAGCGCGTGGTCAGGTGAGCAGTACTTC. Its protein product is CASAWSGEQYF. The chain is built from TRBV6-1 and TRBJ2-7; D uncertain. With 8 bases removed from V and 7 bases from J, the gap between germline ends came to 12 bases. The CDR3 totals 11 residues. CDR1 MNHNS and CDR2 SASEGT come from the germline V gene.

The rearrangement joins TRBV18 to TRBJ1-1, with unresolved D. Deletions cut 2 bases from V and 1 base from J, with 8 bases between. The CDR3 sequence is 14 residues long. Germline V CDR1 and CDR2: KGHSH, LQKENI. For the CDR3, the DNA is TGTGCCAGCTCACCAAGGGAGTCGAACACTGAAGCTTTCTTT. This codes for CASSPRESNTEAFF.

V gene TRBV30 combines with J gene TRBJ2-7, with 7 nucleotides matching TRBD1. CDR3 size: 16 residues. Germline CDR1 and CDR2: GTSNPN and SVGIG (reference sequence). V lost 4 bases to trimming and J lost 0 bases; unmatched junction nucleotides: 12. The CDR3, as DNA: TGTGCCTGGAACCTCCCGGGACCAGGGGGCTCCTACGAGCAGTACTTC. Translating it yields CAWNLPGPGGSYEQYF.

The V call is TRBV30, the J call TRBJ1-1; a possible D gene is TRBD1 (5 bases). The ends were cut back, 5 bases at V and 10 bases at J, with 14 bases in the middle. Germline loops: CDR1 GTSNPN, CDR2 SVGIG (reference sequence). There are 11 residues in the CDR3. CDR3 nucleotides: TGTGCCTGGGGCTTTTGGGGCGTAGCTTTCTTT. Translating gives CAWGFWGVAFF.

The sample holds one count of this clone. The rearrangement uses TRBV7-6 and TRBJ2-2; the D gene is possibly TRBD1 (5 bases). CDR1 and CDR2 from the germline V gene are SGHVS and FNYEAQ. Trimming cost V 4 bases and J 3 bases, with 21 bases left between them. The CDR3 has 18 amino acids. CDR3: CASSSLPAGSLDTGELFF. The DNA for the CDR3 is TGTGCCAGCAGCTCTCTCCCCGCAGGGTCTCTGGACACCGGGGAGCTGTTTTTT.

This clone occurred a few times. The chain is built from TRBV6-1 and TRBJ1-1, with D possibly being TRBD1 (5 bases). Trimming stripped 6 bases from V and 3 bases from J, with 11 bases between. Germline values: CDR1 MNHNS, CDR2 SASEGT. The CDR3 sequence is 13 residues long. The CDR3 nucleotides are TGTGCCAGCAGGCCAGACAGTTACACTGAAGCTTTCTTT. Translated: CASRPDSYTEAFF.